The rows below give T cell receptor beta chains drawn from one sample of a study of T cell repertoires in cytomegalovirus infection. For these TCRs, the target antigens are not known. TCRdb reprocessed the reads via MiXCR and lists one record per CDR3 protein. The table records about 60,000 distinct CDR3 sequences, just over 20% of them present only once. The sample consisted of CD8+ T cells from cultured PBMCs, taken from culture after CMV antigen stimulation. The source of these receptors is a human donor in good health (CMV status not recorded). Some clones in this sample may be carry-over from other donors' samples. Each CDR3 is given with its conserved first and last residue. A D gene is named only where the DNA matches it firmly. Clone sizes are given selectively: once, few, many, or a class where the clone is expanded.

v_gene: TRBV29-1
d_gene: .
abundance: few
j_gene: TRBJ2-5
CDR3nt: TGCAGCGTTCCCTGGGGGGTCGGGGAGACCCAGTACTTC
CDR3aa: CSVPWGVGETQYF

v_gene: TRBV27
d_gene: TRBD1
abundance: few
j_gene: TRBJ1-4
CDR3nt: TGTGCCAGCAGTTCCCGGGGACAGGGGCGCCCGGTGTTTTTT
CDR3aa: CASSSRGQGRPVFF

v_gene: TRBV9
d_gene: .
abundance: .
j_gene: TRBJ1-2
CDR3nt: TGTGCCAGCAGATCGGAGGGGCTCTATGGCTACACCTTC
CDR3aa: CASRSEGLYGYTF

v_gene: TRBV19
d_gene: .
abundance: .
j_gene: TRBJ2-7
CDR3nt: TGTGCCAGTAGTCTCCCCTCCTCCTACGAGCAGTACTTC
CDR3aa: CASSLPSSYEQYF

v_gene: TRBV7-2
d_gene: .
abundance: few
j_gene: TRBJ2-3
CDR3nt: TGTGCCAGCAGCTGGGCCAGAACCACAGATACGCAGTATTTT
CDR3aa: CASSWARTTDTQYF

v_gene: TRBV6-6
d_gene: .
abundance: few
j_gene: TRBJ1-6
CDR3nt: TGTGCCAGCCTAGGCATAGGCGATAATTCACCCCTCCACTTT
CDR3aa: CASLGIGDNSPLHF

v_gene: TRBV7-1
d_gene: TRBD2
abundance: .
j_gene: TRBJ2-2
CDR3nt: TGTGCCAGCAGGGTACTGACGGGGCAACAGGCAGCGGGGGCACCGAGCACCGGGGAGCTGTTTTTT
CDR3aa: CASRVLTGQQAAGAPSTGELFF

v_gene: TRBV9
d_gene: .
abundance: few
j_gene: TRBJ2-7
CDR3nt: TGTGCCAGCAGCGTACGAGGGGGGTCCATCGAGCAGTACTTC
CDR3aa: CASSVRGGSIEQYF

v_gene: TRBV6-2/TRBV6-3
d_gene: TRBD2
abundance: .
j_gene: TRBJ2-1
CDR3nt: TGTGCCAGCAGTTACGACCTCGGGAGGGGGGATCCCTACAATGAGCAGTTCTTC
CDR3aa: CASSYDLGRGDPYNEQFF

v_gene: TRBV7-6
d_gene: TRBD2
abundance: .
j_gene: TRBJ2-1
CDR3nt: TGTGCCAGCAGCCAAATGACTAGCCGCTATGAGCAGTTCTTC
CDR3aa: CASSQMTSRYEQFF

v_gene: TRBV4-3
d_gene: .
abundance: .
j_gene: TRBJ2-1
CDR3nt: TGCGCCAGCAGCCAAGATCCTGGGGCGGGGATAACCTCCTACAATGAGCAGTTCTTC
CDR3aa: CASSQDPGAGITSYNEQFF

v_gene: TRBV6-6
d_gene: .
abundance: .
j_gene: TRBJ1-4
CDR3nt: TGTGCCAGCAGTTACTCGGGCCCGTCGGACGGGCTGTTTTTT
CDR3aa: CASSYSGPSDGLFF

v_gene: TRBV27
d_gene: TRBD2
abundance: .
j_gene: TRBJ2-3
CDR3nt: TGTGCCAGCACCAGCGGGGGGGCCGGCACAGATACGCAGTATTTT
CDR3aa: CASTSGGAGTDTQYF

v_gene: TRBV12-3/TRBV12-4
d_gene: .
abundance: .
j_gene: TRBJ2-1
CDR3nt: TGTGCCAGCAGTTTCACCCCCGGCGCCAGGGCAACGAATGAGCAGTTCTTC
CDR3aa: CASSFTPGARATNEQFF

v_gene: TRBV5-6
d_gene: .
abundance: once
j_gene: TRBJ1-1
CDR3nt: TGTGCCAGCCACTACGGACAAGGACTTAATGAAGCTTTCTTT
CDR3aa: CASHYGQGLNEAFF

v_gene: TRBV27
d_gene: .
abundance: many
j_gene: TRBJ1-3
CDR3nt: TGTGCCAGCAGTCCCTCGGGTATAAGAAACACCATATATTTT
CDR3aa: CASSPSGIRNTIYF